This T cell receptor beta chain originates from a study of T-cell reconstitution after alpha-beta-depleted transplantation in children. Notes on the study in general: Day-60 TCRbeta diversity that was high in some patients was derived from surviving recipient T cells and thymic progenitors. Newly produced T cells mostly accounted for T-cell counts and diversity one year post-transplant. About two months after transplant, alpha-beta T cells reportedly came from several hundred expanded graft clones.

About this clonotype itself: Antigen specificity is unknown.

The CDR3 covers 17 residues. The V and J ends lost 0 bases and 10 bases, in that order; junction bases with no gene match: 12. The germline V gene has CDR1 SGDLS and CDR2 YYNGEE. Preparation of the TCRbeta library was carried out with unique molecular identifiers. TCRdb called the PCR reads again in MiXCR, with one record for every CDR3 protein. The sample gives fewer than 400,000 distinct CDR3 sequences, approximately 20% of which show up once; approximately 9.9% is in the top ten. The sequence was obtained from a male patient between 5 and 17 years old who had a stem cell transplant for acute lymphoblastic leukemia, so the T cells may come from the graft donor. The sequences come from PBMCs, mostly from graft donor cells, collected 180 days after TCRalphabeta/CD19-depleted stem cell transplant. The chain couples TRBV9 to TRBJ1-6; the match to TRBD1 covers 8 bases. Here the CDR3 reads CASSVERGTGVDSPLHF. The CDR3 DNA reads TGTGCCAGCAGCGTAGAGAGGGGGACAGGTGTAGACTCACCCCTCCACTTT.